These 2 T cell receptor beta chains share one sample of origin, sequenced in a study of human T cells and chemical hapten exposure. Sample time point: pre-sensitization, week 0. Treatment noted: therapeutic diphenylcyclopropenone sensitization with weekly scalp DPC. TCRdb re-called the RACE reads with MiXCR, one entry per CDR3 protein. The table records about 270,000 distinct CDR3 sequences, 7.5% to 8% of them present only once. The source material was whole blood, sampled in connection with sensitization to the hapten diphenylcyclopropenone (DPC). The receptors originated from a young man with alopecia areata. Some clones in this sample may be carry-over from other donors' samples.

The sample holds many counts of this clonotype. The V and J genes are TRBV6-5 and TRBJ1-2; 7 bases agree with TRBD1. The length of the CDR3 is 14 residues. Germline lookup yields CDR1 MNHEY and CDR2 SVGAGI. Germline trimming cut 5 bases from V and 4 bases from J; bases unmatched to any gene: 7. Written as DNA, the CDR3 is TGTGCCAGCAGTCCGGGACAGAGCATCTATGGCTACACCTTC. It is translated as CASSPGQSIYGYTF.

V and J are TRBV6-2 or TRBV6-3 and TRBJ2-1, with D possibly matching TRBD2 (7 bases). Trimming took 0 bases from V and 2 from J, leaving 11 bases between them. The CDR3 runs to 16 residues. Germline values: CDR1 MNHEY, CDR2 SVGEGT. DNA of the CDR3: TGTGCCAGCAGTTACTCGAGGGGGGGCGCCTACAATGAGCAGTTCTTC. This translates into CASSYSRGGAYNEQFF.